This section outlines one TCR beta chain sequence together with its context. CDR1 MNHEY and CDR2 SVGAGI come from the germline V gene. The CDR3 has 12 residues. V shed 3 bases and J shed 9 bases, with 9 bases lying between them. The entry originates in a study of blood T cell repertoires in COVID-19. As for the study in general: Some COVID-19 samples were acute and others convalescent; all came from the United States, Italy and Spain.

Original methodology: Reference gene primers were amplified, and this amplification served to estimate nucleated cell counts. Measured with immunoSEQ multiplex PCR; TCRdb has only the in-frame clones, and not every one. The D gene and trimming were derived from the DNA, and the V and J assignments and clone size from that table. The profile covers 310,000 or so clones, with 80% to 90% appearing a single time and about 6% taken by the ten largest. Specimen: peripheral blood. V is TRBV6-5 and J is TRBJ1-5; TRBD1 is a possible D gene (5 bases). This receptor was obtained from a man aged 18 to 30 who had recovered from COVID-19. The CDR3 sequence: CASSYAGGPQHF. The CDR3 region has the DNA TGTGCCAGCAGTTATGCGGGGGGGCCCCAGCATTTT.